The rows below give T cell receptor beta chains drawn from one sample of a study of blood T cell repertoires in COVID-19. TCRdb's table, derived via immunoSEQ multiplex PCR, lists solely in-frame clones and lacks some. The repertoire holds over 400,000 clones, with 80% to 90% as singletons. Sequenced material: peripheral blood. The receptor source for this set is a human donor in a cohort sampled during active COVID-19. Both conserved end residues are part of each CDR3. The D gene is left open where the match is weak.

J: TRBJ2-1
V: TRBV2
D: TRBD2
CDR3: CASSLGASGNEQFF

J: TRBJ1-6
V: TRBV18
D: -
CDR3: CASSPSGEGSPLHF

J: TRBJ2-7
V: TRBV2
D: -
CDR3: CASTSNRVSYEQYF

J: TRBJ1-2
V: TRBV25-1
D: TRBD1
CDR3: CASSEGQGSGYTF

J: TRBJ1-2
V: TRBV28
D: -
CDR3: CASSFPTLPNYGYTF

J: TRBJ1-4
V: TRBV6-5
D: TRBD1
CDR3: CASTRTGVEKLFF

J: TRBJ1-2
V: TRBV15
D: -
CDR3: CATSSDSVYGYTF

J: TRBJ1-4
V: TRBV7-8
D: TRBD1
CDR3: CASSNPGTGNEKLFF

J: TRBJ2-1
V: TRBV9
D: TRBD2
CDR3: CASSPRTSADNEQFF

J: TRBJ2-5
V: TRBV19
D: TRBD2
CDR3: CASSKTSGIIQETQYF

J: TRBJ1-3
V: TRBV5-6
D: -
CDR3: CASSSGQGNTIYF